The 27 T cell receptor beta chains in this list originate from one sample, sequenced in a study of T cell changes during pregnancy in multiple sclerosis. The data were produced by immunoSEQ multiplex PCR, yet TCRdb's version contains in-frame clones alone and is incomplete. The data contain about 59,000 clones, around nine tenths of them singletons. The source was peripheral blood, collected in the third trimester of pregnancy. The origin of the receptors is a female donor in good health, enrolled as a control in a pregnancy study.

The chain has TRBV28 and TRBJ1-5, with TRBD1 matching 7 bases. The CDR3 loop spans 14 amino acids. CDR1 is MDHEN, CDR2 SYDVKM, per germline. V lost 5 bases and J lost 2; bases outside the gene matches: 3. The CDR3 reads CASSRTGGNQPQHF. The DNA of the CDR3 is TGTGCCAGCAGTCGTACAGGGGGCAATCAGCCCCAGCATTTT.

Here the CDR3 DNA reads TGTGCCAGCAGCTCGAAACTAGCGGGCCAGCCAGGGGATGAGCAGTTCTTC. It encodes CASSSKLAGQPGDEQFF. This rearrangement joins TRBV7-2 to TRBJ2-1, with 9 bases lining up with TRBD2. The CDR3 loop spans 17 amino acids. The J segment lost 8 bases and the V segment lost 4 bases, leaving 15 bases of the junction unmatched. Per germline, CDR1 SGHTA and CDR2 FQGNSA.

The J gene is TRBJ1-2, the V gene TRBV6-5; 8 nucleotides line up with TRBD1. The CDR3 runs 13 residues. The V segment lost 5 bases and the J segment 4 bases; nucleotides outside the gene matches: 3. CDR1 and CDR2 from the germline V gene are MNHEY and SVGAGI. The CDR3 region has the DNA TGTGCCAGCAGTCTTACAGGGGGCTATGGCTACACCTTC. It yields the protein CASSLTGGYGYTF.

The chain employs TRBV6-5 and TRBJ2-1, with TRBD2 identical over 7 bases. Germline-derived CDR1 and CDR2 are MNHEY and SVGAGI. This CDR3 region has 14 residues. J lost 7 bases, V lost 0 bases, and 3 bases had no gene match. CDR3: CASSYSRAGNEQFF. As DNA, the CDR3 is TGTGCCAGCAGTTACTCCCGAGCGGGGAATGAGCAGTTCTTC.

The DNA of the CDR3 is TGTGCCAGCTCACCGTCCCAGGGCTACGAGCAGTACTTC. Translated: CASSPSQGYEQYF. This sequence joins TRBV18 and TRBJ2-7; D perhaps matches TRBD1 (5 bases). This CDR3 is 13 amino acids long. CDR1 and CDR2 (germline): KGHSH, LQKENI. V was shortened by 3 bases and J by 3 bases, with 9 bases between the two germline ends.

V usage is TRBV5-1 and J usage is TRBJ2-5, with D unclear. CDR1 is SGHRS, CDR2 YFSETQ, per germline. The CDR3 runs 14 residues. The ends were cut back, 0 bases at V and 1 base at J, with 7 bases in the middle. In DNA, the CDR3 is TGCGCCAGCAGCTTGGGAGCAGGCCAAGAGACCCAGTACTTC. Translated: CASSLGAGQETQYF.

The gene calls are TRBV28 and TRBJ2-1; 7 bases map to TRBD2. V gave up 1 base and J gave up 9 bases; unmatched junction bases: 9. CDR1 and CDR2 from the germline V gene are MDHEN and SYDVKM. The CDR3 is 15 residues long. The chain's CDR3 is CASSLLGEGQIEQFF. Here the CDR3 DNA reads TGTGCCAGCAGTTTATTGGGGGAGGGCCAGATTGAGCAGTTCTTC.

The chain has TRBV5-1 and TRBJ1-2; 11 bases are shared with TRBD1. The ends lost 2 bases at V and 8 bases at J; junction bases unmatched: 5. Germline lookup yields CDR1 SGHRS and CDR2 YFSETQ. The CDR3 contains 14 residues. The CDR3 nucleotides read TGCGCCAGCAGCTTTCCCGGGACAGGGGGGGGCTACACCTTC. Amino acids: CASSFPGTGGGYTF.

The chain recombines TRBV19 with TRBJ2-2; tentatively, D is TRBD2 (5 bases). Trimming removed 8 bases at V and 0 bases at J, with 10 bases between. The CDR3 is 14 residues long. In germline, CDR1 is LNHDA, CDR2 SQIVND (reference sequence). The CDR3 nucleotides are TGTGCCAGTTCCGGACTTTCGAACACCGGGGAGCTGTTTTTT. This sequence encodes CASSGLSNTGELFF.

CDR3 sequence reads: CASSQLAGMTDTQYF. The CDR3 nucleotides read TGTGCCAGCAGTCAGCTAGCGGGGATGACAGATACGCAGTATTTT. The J gene is TRBJ2-3, the V gene TRBV2; the match to TRBD2 covers 9 bases. The CDR3 loop spans 15 amino acids. The germline V gene has CDR1 SNHLY and CDR2 FYNNEI. V lost 5 bases, J lost 3 bases, and 6 bases stayed unmatched.

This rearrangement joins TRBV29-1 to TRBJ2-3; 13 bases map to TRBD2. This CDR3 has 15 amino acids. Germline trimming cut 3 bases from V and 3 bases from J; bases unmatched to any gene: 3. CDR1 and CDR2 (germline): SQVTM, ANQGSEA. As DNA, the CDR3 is TGCAGCGTTGACCTACTAGCGGGAGGGACAGATACGCAGTATTTT. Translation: CSVDLLAGGTDTQYF.

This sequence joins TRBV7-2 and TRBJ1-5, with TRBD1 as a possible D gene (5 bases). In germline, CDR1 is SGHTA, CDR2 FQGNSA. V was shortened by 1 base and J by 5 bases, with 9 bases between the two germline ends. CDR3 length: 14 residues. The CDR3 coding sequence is TGTGCCAGCAGCTTAGATGCAGGGTATCAGCCCCAGCATTTT. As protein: CASSLDAGYQPQHF.

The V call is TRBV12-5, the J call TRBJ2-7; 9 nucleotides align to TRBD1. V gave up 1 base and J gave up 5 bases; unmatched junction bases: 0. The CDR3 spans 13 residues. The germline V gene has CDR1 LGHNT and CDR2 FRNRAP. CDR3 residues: CASGLGTGDEQYF. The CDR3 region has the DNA TGTGCTAGTGGTTTGGGGACAGGGGACGAGCAGTACTTC.

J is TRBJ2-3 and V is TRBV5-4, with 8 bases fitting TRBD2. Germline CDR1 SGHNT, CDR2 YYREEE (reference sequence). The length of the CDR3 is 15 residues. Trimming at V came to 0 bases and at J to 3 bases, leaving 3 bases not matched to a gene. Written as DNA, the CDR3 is TGTGCCAGCAGCTTGGGTGGCGGGAGGACAGATACGCAGTATTTT. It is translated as CASSLGGGRTDTQYF.

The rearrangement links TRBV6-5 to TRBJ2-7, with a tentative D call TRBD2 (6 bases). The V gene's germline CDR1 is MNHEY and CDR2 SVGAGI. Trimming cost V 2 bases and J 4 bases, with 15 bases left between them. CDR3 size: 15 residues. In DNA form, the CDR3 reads TGTGCCAGCAGTTACGCCGGGGACTTCGGGTACGAGCAGTACTTC. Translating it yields CASSYAGDFGYEQYF.

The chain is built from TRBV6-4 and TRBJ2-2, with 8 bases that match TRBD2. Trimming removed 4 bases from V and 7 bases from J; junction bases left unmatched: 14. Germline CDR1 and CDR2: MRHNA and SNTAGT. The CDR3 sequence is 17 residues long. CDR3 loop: CASSAMGAGVANGELFF. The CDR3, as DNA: TGTGCCAGCAGTGCGATGGGAGCGGGAGTGGCGAACGGGGAGCTGTTTTTT.

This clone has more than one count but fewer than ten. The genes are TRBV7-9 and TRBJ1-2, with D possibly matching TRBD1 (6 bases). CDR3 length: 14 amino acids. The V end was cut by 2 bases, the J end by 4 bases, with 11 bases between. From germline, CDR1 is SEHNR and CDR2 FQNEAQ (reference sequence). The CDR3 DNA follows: TGTGCCAGCAGCTTATCAGGGGAGATCTATGGCTACACCTTC. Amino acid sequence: CASSLSGEIYGYTF.

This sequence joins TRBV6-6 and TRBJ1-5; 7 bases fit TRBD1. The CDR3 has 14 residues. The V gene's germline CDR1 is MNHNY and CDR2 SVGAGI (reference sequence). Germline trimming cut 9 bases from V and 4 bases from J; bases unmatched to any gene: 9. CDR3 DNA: TGTGCCAGTTTGAGACAGGGACTTAATCAGCCCCAGCATTTT. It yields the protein CASLRQGLNQPQHF.

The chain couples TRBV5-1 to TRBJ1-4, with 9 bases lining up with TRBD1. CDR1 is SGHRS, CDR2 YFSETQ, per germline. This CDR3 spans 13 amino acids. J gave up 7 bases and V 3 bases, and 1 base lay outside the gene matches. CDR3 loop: CASSWDRAEKLFF. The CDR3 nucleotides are TGCGCCAGCAGCTGGGACAGGGCTGAAAAACTGTTTTTT.

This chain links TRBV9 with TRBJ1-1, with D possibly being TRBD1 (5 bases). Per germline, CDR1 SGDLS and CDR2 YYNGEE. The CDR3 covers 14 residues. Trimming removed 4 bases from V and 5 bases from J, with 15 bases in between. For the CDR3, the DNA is TGTGCCAGCAGCCCCTTACCAGGGCTTACTGAAGCTTTCTTT. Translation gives CASSPLPGLTEAFF.

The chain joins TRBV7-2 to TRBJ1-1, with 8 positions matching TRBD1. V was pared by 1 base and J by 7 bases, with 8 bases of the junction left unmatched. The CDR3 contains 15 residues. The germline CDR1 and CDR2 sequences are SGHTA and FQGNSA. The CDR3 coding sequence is TGTGCCAGCAGCTTAGTGGCGGGACAGGCAGGTGAAGCTTTCTTT. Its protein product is CASSLVAGQAGEAFF. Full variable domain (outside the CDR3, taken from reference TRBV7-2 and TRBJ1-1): GAGVSQSPSNKVTEKGKDVELRCDPISGHTALYWYRQSLGQGLEFLIYFQGNSAPDKSGLPSDRFSAERTGGSVSTLTIQRTQQEDSAVYLCASSLVAGQAGEAFFGQGTRLTVV.

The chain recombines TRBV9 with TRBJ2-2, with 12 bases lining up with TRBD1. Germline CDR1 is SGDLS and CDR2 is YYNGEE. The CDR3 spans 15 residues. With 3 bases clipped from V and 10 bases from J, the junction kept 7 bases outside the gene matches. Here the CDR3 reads CASSESGQGAEELFF. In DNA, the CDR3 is TGTGCCAGCAGCGAGTCGGGACAGGGGGCCGAGGAGCTGTTTTTT.

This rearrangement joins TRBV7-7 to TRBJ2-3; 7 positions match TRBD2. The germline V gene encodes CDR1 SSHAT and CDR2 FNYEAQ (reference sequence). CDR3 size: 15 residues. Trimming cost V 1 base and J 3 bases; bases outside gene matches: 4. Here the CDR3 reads CASSLGGGGTDTQYF. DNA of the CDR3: TGTGCCAGCAGCTTAGGAGGCGGGGGTACAGATACGCAGTATTTT. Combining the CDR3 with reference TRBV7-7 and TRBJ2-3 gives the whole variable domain GAGVSQSPRYKVTKRGQDVTLRCDPISSHATLYWYQQALGQGPEFLTYFNYEAQPDKSGLPSDRFSAERPEGSISTLTIQRTEQRDSAMYRCASSLGGGGTDTQYFGPGTRLTVL.

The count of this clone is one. The CDR3 sequence is CASSSSRGQTEAFF. In DNA, the CDR3 is TGTGCCAGCAGCTCCAGTAGGGGACAGACTGAAGCTTTCTTT. The chain links TRBV5-4 to TRBJ1-1; TRBD1 matches 7 bases. The V segment lost 3 bases and the J segment 5 bases; nucleotides outside the gene matches: 7. The CDR3 length is 14 residues. Germline V gene data show CDR1 as SGHNT and CDR2 as YYREEE (reference sequence).

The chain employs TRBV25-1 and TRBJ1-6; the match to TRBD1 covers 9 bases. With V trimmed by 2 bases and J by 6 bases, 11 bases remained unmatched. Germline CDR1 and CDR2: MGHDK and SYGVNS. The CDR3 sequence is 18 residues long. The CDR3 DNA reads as TGTGCCAGCAGTGAAATCATCCCACGGGACAGGGCTAATTCACCCCTCCACTTT. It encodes CASSEIIPRDRANSPLHF.

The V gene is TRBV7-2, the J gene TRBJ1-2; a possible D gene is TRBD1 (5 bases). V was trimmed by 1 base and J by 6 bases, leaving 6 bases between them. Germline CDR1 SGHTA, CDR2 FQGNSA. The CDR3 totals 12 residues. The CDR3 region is CASSLEGDGYTF. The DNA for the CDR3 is TGTGCCAGCAGCTTAGAAGGGGATGGCTACACCTTC.

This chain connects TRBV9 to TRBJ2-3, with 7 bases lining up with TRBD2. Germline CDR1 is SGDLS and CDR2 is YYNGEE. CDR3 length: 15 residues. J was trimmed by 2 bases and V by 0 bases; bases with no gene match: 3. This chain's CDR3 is CASSVGLADTDTQYF. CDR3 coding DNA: TGTGCCAGCAGCGTAGGGCTAGCGGACACAGATACGCAGTATTTT.